This passage covers 13 T cell receptor beta chains from one sample sequenced in a study of blood T cell repertoires in COVID-19. Using immunoSEQ multiplex PCR, the repertoire was profiled, and TCRdb retains in-frame clones only, with some absent. The sample consists of 200,000 to 250,000 clones, approximately 80% of them appearing once. Sequencing input: peripheral blood. Receptors were obtained from a woman aged 80 or over with COVID-19, enrolled during active disease.

This clone was observed once. The V and J genes are TRBV11-2 and TRBJ1-6; a possible D gene is TRBD1 (6 bases). In germline, CDR1 is SGHAT, CDR2 FQNNGV. The CDR3 length is 16 residues. V lost 3 bases and J 6 bases, leaving 15 bases between the germline ends. The CDR3 is CASSLLYTGPNSPLHF. CDR3 DNA: TGTGCCAGCAGCTTGCTCTATACAGGGCCTAATTCACCCCTCCACTTT.

A few counts support this clone. The rearrangement uses TRBV5-6 and TRBJ1-6; D ambiguous. This CDR3 contains 13 residues. Germline lookup yields CDR1 SGHDT and CDR2 YYEEEE. Trimming left V 6 bases short and J 7 bases short, with 11 bases between. CDR3 loop: CASTQRKNSPLHF. CDR3 bases: TGTGCCAGCACCCAGAGGAAAAATTCACCCCTCCACTTT.

This chain links TRBV6-5 with TRBJ2-7; a weak D match, TRBD1 (5 bases). Germline-derived CDR1 and CDR2 are MNHEY and SVGAGI. This CDR3 spans 13 amino acids. Trimming shortened V by 6 bases and J by 1 base, and 10 bases separated the two germline ends. The CDR3 protein is CASSLQGSYEQYF. The CDR3 DNA sequence: TGTGCCAGCAGCTTGCAGGGATCCTACGAGCAGTACTTC.

The V gene is TRBV18, the J gene TRBJ2-7; D is uncertain. Germline V CDR1 and CDR2: KGHSH, LQKENI. The length of the CDR3 is 15 residues. With 3 bases removed from V and 0 bases from J, the gap between germline ends came to 12 bases. The DNA for the CDR3 is TGTGCCAGCTCACCCCCGTGGAGTAGCTCCTACGAGCAGTACTTC. This gives the protein CASSPPWSSSYEQYF. Based on the CDR3 plus reference TRBV18 and TRBJ2-7, the full variable domain is NAGVMQNPRHLVRRRGQEARLRCSPMKGHSHVYWYRQLPEEGLKFMVYLQKENIIDESGMPKERFSAEFPKEGPSILRIQQVVRGDSAAYFCASSPPWSSSYEQYFGPGTRLTVT.

This clone has just a few counts. J is TRBJ2-7 and V is TRBV6-2 or TRBV6-3; D is undetermined. V lost 0 bases, J lost 4 bases, and 10 bases lay in between. CDR1 and CDR2 from the germline V gene are MNHEY and SVGEGT. The CDR3 contains 14 residues. The CDR3 DNA is TGTGCCAGCAGTTACTCTCGGTACGGGTACGAGCAGTACTTC. It yields the protein CASSYSRYGYEQYF.

A few counts support this clone. The chain recombines TRBV28 with TRBJ1-3; D unclear. Germline CDR1 reads MDHEN; CDR2 reads SYDVKM. Trimming cost V 3 bases and J 4 bases, with 10 bases left between them. The length of the CDR3 is 14 residues. CDR3 DNA: TGTGCCAGCAGTTTCCCGTTCCAGGGAAACACCATATATTTT. Translated: CASSFPFQGNTIYF.

This clone was counted once. The CDR3 region is CSADLAPYTDTQYF. Here the CDR3 DNA reads TGCAGCGCCGATCTAGCGCCCTACACAGATACGCAGTATTTT. V and J are TRBV29-1 and TRBJ2-3; perhaps TRBD2 as D (6 bases). The V and J ends lost 7 bases and 2 bases respectively, with 16 bases between them. The CDR3 runs to 14 residues. Germline CDR1 is SQVTM and CDR2 is ANQGSEA.

This chain joins TRBV3-1 (or the pseudogene TRBV3-2) and TRBJ1-2; D gene uncertain. CDR1 and CDR2 (germline): LGHDT, YNNKEL (reference sequence). Between the trimmed V and J ends, which lost 1 base and 5 bases, there was a span of 14 bases. The CDR3 runs 15 residues. The DNA of the CDR3 is TGTGCCAGCAGCCAAGTCCTGAACAGTCCATATGGCTACACCTTC. This sequence encodes CASSQVLNSPYGYTF.

The J gene is TRBJ2-5, the V gene TRBV6-6; TRBD2 is a possible D gene (6 bases). Trimming shortened V by 2 bases and J by 1 base, and 8 bases separated the two germline ends. CDR1 and CDR2 from the germline V gene are MNHNY and SVGAGI (reference sequence). This CDR3 comprises 14 residues. CDR3 bases: TGTGCCAGCAGTTACGCGGGGTCCCAAGAGACCCAGTACTTC. Protein: CASSYAGSQETQYF.

The chain couples TRBV2 to TRBJ1-2, with 11 bases lining up with TRBD1. The junction had 12 bases not matched to a gene; V was cut back by 6 bases and J by 6 bases. This CDR3 has 16 amino acids. In germline, CDR1 is SNHLY, CDR2 FYNNEI. The DNA for the CDR3 is TGTGCCAGCAGCCTTGGGACAGGGGGTAGGTGGGATGGCTACACCTTC. Residues: CASSLGTGGRWDGYTF.

The J gene is TRBJ1-2, the V gene TRBV7-2, with 9 bases that match TRBD1. The CDR3 contains 15 residues. V shed 6 bases and J 6 bases; nucleotides not matched to a gene: 11. Germline lookup yields CDR1 SGHTA and CDR2 FQGNSA. The DNA of the CDR3 is TGTGCCAGCAGTCGAATAAAACAGGGGGCTGATGGCTACACCTTC. Translated: CASSRIKQGADGYTF.

The chain combines TRBV29-1 with TRBJ1-2; TRBD1 might be the D (5 bases). The CDR3 length is 15 residues. The V end was cut by 1 base, the J end by 1 base, with 13 bases between. Germline V CDR1 and CDR2: SQVTM, ANQGSEA. The CDR3 DNA is TGCAGCGTTGAAGCCCTCGGGGGAGGTAACTATGGCTACACCTTC. It codes for CSVEALGGGNYGYTF.

This clone was counted between two and nine times. The rearrangement joins TRBV10-1 to TRBJ1-6; D is possibly TRBD1 (5 bases). Between the trimmed V and J ends, which lost 3 bases and 7 bases, there was a span of 13 bases. The germline V gene encodes CDR1 WNHNN and CDR2 SYGVQD (reference sequence). The CDR3 contains 15 residues. Here the CDR3 DNA reads TGCGCCAGCAGTGAAGATCCGGCAGGGAATTCACCCCTCCACTTT. It specifies CASSEDPAGNSPLHF.